Below, one T cell receptor beta chain is given with its context. Its antigen is not identified. PCR employed 60 Vbeta and 13 Jbeta primers. Assay: immunoSEQ multiplex PCR; the TCRdb copy retains only in-frame clones and omits some. Of around 170,000 clones listed, over 80% are singletons. The record originates from a study of cytomegalovirus exposure and HLA in healthy donors. Study findings and constraints: Reportedly, diagnosis of cytomegalovirus status by the classifier showed high specificity and sensitivity.

The CDR3 runs 14 residues. Germline V gives CDR1 SGHNT, CDR2 YYREEE (reference sequence). The ends were cut back, 0 bases at V and 7 bases at J, with 13 bases in the middle. The sample consisted of PBMCs. This clonotype was obtained from a man in his forties or fifties in good health and CMV-seropositive. The rearrangement uses TRBV5-4 and TRBJ1-2; no reliable D call. CDR3: CASSLDAGMGGYTF. Here the CDR3 DNA reads TGTGCCAGCAGCTTGGACGCGGGCATGGGTGGCTACACCTTC.